This T cell receptor beta chain was sequenced during a study of cytomegalovirus exposure and HLA in healthy donors. This clone was counted between two and nine times. Germline CDR1 SGHNT, CDR2 YYREEE (reference sequence). This CDR3 comprises 17 residues. Germline trimming cut 0 bases from V and 5 bases from J; bases unmatched to any gene: 6. The PCR contained 60 Vbeta and 13 Jbeta primers. The table came from immunoSEQ multiplex PCR; TCRdb's copy has only in-frame clones and leaves some out. The profile covers about 87,000 clones, with less than 80% appearing a single time and about 20% taken by the ten largest.

The sequencing sample was made of PBMCs. The chain joins TRBV5-4 to TRBJ2-3; 13 nucleotides align to TRBD2. This receptor was taken from a man aged 25 to 40 in good health and CMV-seropositive. The DNA for the CDR3 is TGTGCCAGCAGCTTGGCCGTGACTAGCGGGAGGAGAGATACGCAGTATTTT. Amino acids: CASSLAVTSGRRDTQYF.